The entry below gives a single TCR beta chain sequence along with its context. The sample comes from a study of shared clonotypes between healthy human individuals. The length of the CDR3 is 15 residues. Germline trimming cut 1 base from V and 4 bases from J; bases unmatched to any gene: 7. In germline, CDR1 is SGHTA, CDR2 FQGNSA. The data were produced by immunoSEQ multiplex PCR, yet TCRdb's version contains in-frame clones alone and is incomplete. The repertoire holds a few hundred thousand clones, with around 77% as singletons. The material sequenced was PBMCs. The chain employs TRBV7-2 and TRBJ2-7; 7 nucleotides match TRBD2. The receptor comes from a woman in her thirties or forties in good health. Some clones in this sample may be carry-over from other donors' samples. This CDR3 is CASSLGAGDGYEQYF. DNA of the CDR3: TGTGCCAGCAGCTTAGGGGCGGGAGACGGGTACGAGCAGTACTTC.